The rows below give T cell receptor beta chains drawn from one sample of a study of cytomegalovirus exposure and HLA in healthy donors. TCRdb's copy holds only in-frame clones and misses some; the assay was immunoSEQ multiplex PCR. The sample includes roughly 100,000 clones, more than 75% of them seen just once. The sequencing input was PBMCs. These receptors were collected from a woman aged 18 to 35 in good health and CMV-seropositive. CDR3s include the opening cysteine and the closing phenylalanine or tryptophan. D genes are given only for firm matches. Size is omitted from some rows. Given values are once, few, many or a class for expanded clones.

v_call	clone_size	d_call	j_call	cdr3_aa	cdr3_nt
TRBV5-6	-	TRBD1	TRBJ2-7	CASSFRGTYEQYF	TGTGCCAGCAGCTTCAGGGGGACCTACGAGCAGTACTTC
TRBV6-5	-	TRBD1	TRBJ2-1	CASSPRGPKNNEQFF	TGTGCCAGCAGCCCGAGGGGGCCGAAAAACAATGAGCAGTTCTTC
TRBV30	once	-	TRBJ2-7	CAWSPQGGSYEQYF	TGTGCCTGGAGTCCTCAAGGAGGCTCCTACGAGCAGTACTTC
TRBV5-5	few	TRBD1	TRBJ2-3	CASSLERGRPDTQYF	TGTGCCAGCAGCTTGGAAAGGGGGCGGCCAGATACGCAGTATTTT
TRBV2	few	-	TRBJ1-1	CASSEYTEAFF	TGTGCCAGCTCTGAGTACACTGAAGCTTTCTTT
TRBV5-6	few	TRBD1	TRBJ1-1	CASRRIGQGDFTEAFF	TGTGCCAGCAGGCGAATAGGACAGGGCGACTTCACTGAAGCTTTCTTT
TRBV6-1	few	-	TRBJ2-1	CASSDIQREQFF	TGTGCCAGCAGTGACATTCAGAGGGAGCAGTTCTTC
TRBV4-2	few	TRBD2	TRBJ2-2	CASSQSAAGVPTGELFF	TGTGCCAGCAGCCAATCGGCGGCGGGAGTCCCCACCGGGGAGCTGTTTTTT
TRBV6-5	-	-	TRBJ1-2	CASSSVGDYGYTF	TGTGCCAGCAGCAGCGTAGGAGACTATGGCTACACCTTC
TRBV10-3	-	-	TRBJ2-1	CAISNEENFPYNEQFF	TGTGCCATCAGCAATGAGGAGAATTTTCCCTACAATGAGCAGTTCTTC
TRBV27	few	-	TRBJ2-3	CASSRRTDTQYF	TGTGCCAGCAGTAGGCGGACAGATACGCAGTATTTT
TRBV6-4	few	TRBD2	TRBJ2-1	CASSVAGDGNEQFF	TGTGCCAGCAGTGTAGCGGGGGACGGCAATGAGCAGTTCTTC
TRBV25-1	-	-	TRBJ2-3	CASRGRLETDTQYF	TGTGCCAGCAGGGGCAGGCTTGAGACAGATACGCAGTATTTT
TRBV19	-	-	TRBJ1-4	CASREINEKLFF	TGTGCCAGCCGGGAGATTAATGAAAAACTGTTTTTT
TRBV5-1	-	-	TRBJ2-7	CASSLVSRGEYEQYF	TGCGCCAGCAGCTTGGTATCCAGGGGAGAATACGAGCAGTACTTC
TRBV7-6	-	-	TRBJ2-7	CASSLAPLDSYEQYF	TGTGCCAGCAGCTTAGCCCCTCTGGACAGTTACGAGCAGTACTTC